The clone carrying this T cell receptor (beta chain) was observed many times. Its antigen is currently unknown. The sample comes from a study of neurological immune-mediated disorders. Study conclusions and caveats: Healthy controls had more TCR clonal expansion than multiple sclerosis, which showed the least, whereas HTLV-1-associated myelopathy showed the most. None of the CDR3 amino acid sequences found in expanded clones was shared across subjects. This suggests that the TCR-beta repertoires were private in all groups.

Sample time point: longitudinal time-point 1 (baseline). Stored at -80 C, 2 million PBMCs were the source of the unsorted libraries. By 5'RACE with 10-nucleotide random UMIs, the cDNA was made. TCRdb reanalysed the 5' RACE reads using MiXCR and keeps one entry per CDR3 protein. The sample gives 71,000 or so distinct CDR3 sequences, 12% to 15% of which show up once; about 4.5% is in the top ten. CDR1 is SGHTA, CDR2 FQGTGA, per germline. V gave up 1 base and J gave up 7 bases; unmatched junction bases: 11. This CDR3 spans 17 amino acids. The chain is built from TRBV7-3 and TRBJ2-1; TRBD2 matches 9 bases. Sequencing input: PBMCs. The TCR sequence derives from a female donor with HTLV-1-associated myelopathy (HAM/TSP). The CDR3 sequence: CASSLKVGGGAGNEQFF. Here the CDR3 DNA reads TGTGCCAGCAGCTTAAAAGTTGGCGGGGGGGCGGGTAATGAGCAGTTCTTC.